A selection of T cell receptor beta chains follows, all from one sample in a study of cytomegalovirus exposure and HLA in healthy donors. Profiled with immunoSEQ multiplex PCR; TCRdb holds only in-frame clones, not every one. The table records about 250,000 clones, about 88% of them present only once. Specimen: PBMCs. These receptor sequences come from a man younger than 35 in good health and CMV-seropositive. Each CDR3 is given with its conserved first and last residue. A D gene is named only where the DNA matches it firmly. Rows may omit the clone size; those that give it use once, few, many or a size class.

>TRBJ1-4|TRBV27|TRBD1|17|-
CASSRIHSDRGLGKLFF
TGTGCCAGCAGTCGAATCCACTCGGACAGGGGTTTAGGAAAACTGTTTTTT
>TRBJ2-3|TRBV10-3|-|14|once
CAISGQGGTDTQYF
TGTGCCATCAGTGGCCAGGGCGGCACAGATACGCAGTATTTT
>TRBJ1-2|TRBV28|-|17|-
CASARAGTYTTNYGYTF
TGTGCCAGCGCCCGGGCCGGGACCTACACAACTAACTATGGCTACACCTTC
>TRBJ1-1|TRBV9|TRBD1|14|-
CASSTGTGNTEAFF
TGTGCCAGCAGCACTGGGACAGGAAACACTGAAGCTTTCTTT
>TRBJ1-5|TRBV2|-|13|once
CASSRDFNQPQHF
TGTGCCAGCAGTCGCGACTTCAATCAGCCCCAGCATTTT
>TRBJ1-2|TRBV19|TRBD1|14|-
CASSMGTEVTGYTF
TGTGCCAGTAGTATGGGGACAGAGGTTACTGGCTACACCTTC
>TRBJ2-7|TRBV5-4|TRBD1|14|-
CASSQGQPSYEQYF
TGTGCCAGCAGCCAGGGACAGCCGTCCTACGAGCAGTACTTC
>TRBJ2-1|TRBV10-3|TRBD2|16|-
CAISESLLAGINEQFF
TGTGCCATCAGTGAAAGCTTGCTAGCGGGAATCAATGAGCAGTTCTTC
>TRBJ2-5|TRBV6-1|TRBD2|14|-
CASSEVGLAPNEYF
TGTGCCAGCAGTGAAGTGGGACTAGCGCCCAATGAGTACTTC
>TRBJ2-3|TRBV7-3|-|16|-
CASSLTSTGNTDTQYF
TGTGCCAGCAGCCTGACTAGTACGGGAAACACAGATACGCAGTATTTT
>TRBJ1-2|TRBV27|TRBD1|14|-
CASSWDSSNYGYTF
TGTGCCAGCAGTTGGGACAGCTCTAACTATGGCTACACCTTC
>TRBJ1-1|TRBV19|TRBD1|14|-
CASCPAAGGTEAFF
TGTGCCAGTTGCCCCGCGGCAGGGGGGACTGAAGCTTTCTTT
>TRBJ2-1|TRBV2|-|12|-
CASSVMAKEQFF
TGTGCCAGCAGTGTCATGGCGAAAGAGCAGTTCTTC
>TRBJ2-7|TRBV28|TRBD2|15|-
CASSLSSGKVYEQYF
TGTGCCAGCAGTTTGTCTAGCGGGAAGGTTTACGAGCAGTACTTC
>TRBJ2-1|TRBV9|-|17|-
CASSVADSSWTYNEQFF
TGTGCCAGCAGCGTAGCGGACAGTTCTTGGACATACAATGAGCAGTTCTTC
>TRBJ2-7|TRBV30|TRBD2|13|once
CAWSSGSGYEQYF
TGTGCCTGGTCTAGCGGGAGTGGGTACGAGCAGTACTTC
>TRBJ2-2|TRBV6-1|TRBD1|15|-
CASSAGTGDSGELFF
TGTGCCAGCAGTGCCGGGACAGGGGATTCCGGGGAGCTGTTTTTT
>TRBJ2-6|TRBV4-3|-|18|-
CASSQDSRGVIRANVLTF
TGCGCCAGCAGCCAAGATTCCAGGGGGGTCATTAGGGCCAACGTCCTGACTTTC
>TRBJ2-1|TRBV2|TRBD2|15|-
CASSGTSGRTNEQFF
TGTGCCAGCAGTGGGACTAGCGGGAGAACCAATGAGCAGTTCTTC
>TRBJ1-1|TRBV6-5|-|15|-
CASSSVTWGHPEAFF
TGTGCCAGCAGTTCAGTCACATGGGGCCACCCTGAAGCTTTCTTT
>TRBJ1-1|TRBV15|-|14|-
CATRPGLENTEAFF
TGTGCCACCAGACCGGGCTTGGAGAACACTGAAGCTTTCTTT
>TRBJ1-4|TRBV5-4|-|14|once
CASSFSGKNEKLFF
TGTGCCAGCAGCTTTTCCGGGAAAAATGAAAAACTGTTTTTT
>TRBJ1-1|TRBV29-1|-|16|-
CSVEVGGWTKDTEAFF
TGCAGCGTTGAGGTCGGGGGATGGACAAAGGACACTGAAGCTTTCTTT
>TRBJ2-2|TRBV11-3|-|14|-
CASSLGRFTGELFF
TGTGCCAGCAGCTTAGGACGGTTTACCGGGGAGCTGTTTTTT
>TRBJ1-1|TRBV27|-|13|few
CASSLFLNTEAFF
TGTGCCAGCAGTTTATTTCTGAACACTGAAGCTTTCTTT
>TRBJ2-2|TRBV28|TRBD1|15|-
CASSSGTGVPGELFF
TGTGCCAGCAGCTCCGGGACAGGGGTTCCCGGGGAGCTGTTTTTT
>TRBJ2-7|TRBV27|TRBD2|13|few
CASRPGLVQEQYF
TGTGCCAGCAGACCCGGACTAGTCCAAGAGCAGTACTTC
>TRBJ1-1|TRBV27|-|17|-
CASSPLIRQGPNTEAFF
TGTGCCAGCAGTCCCTTAATTAGGCAGGGACCGAACACTGAAGCTTTCTTT
>TRBJ2-1|TRBV9|-|14|few
CASSQAGTLNEQFF
TGTGCCAGCAGCCAAGCCGGGACCCTCAATGAGCAGTTCTTC
>TRBJ2-1|TRBV7-8|TRBD2|16|-
CASSAPWREGDNEQFF
TGTGCCAGCAGCGCCCCATGGCGGGAGGGCGACAATGAGCAGTTCTTC
>TRBJ2-3|TRBV2|TRBD2|14|-
CASSELAGGDTQYF
TGTGCCAGCAGTGAACTAGCGGGAGGGGATACGCAGTATTTT
>TRBJ2-7|TRBV4-2|-|13|-
CASSQDLNYEQYF
TGTGCCAGCAGTCAGGACCTAAACTACGAGCAGTACTTC
>TRBJ1-5|TRBV5-1|-|14|-
CASSPQGLNQPQHF
TGCGCCAGCAGCCCACAGGGACTCAATCAGCCCCAGCATTTT
>TRBJ2-1|TRBV5-1|TRBD2|15|-
CASSLLAGAGNEQFF
TGCGCCAGCAGCTTACTAGCGGGAGCCGGCAATGAGCAGTTCTTC
>TRBJ2-7|TRBV10-2|-|12|once
CASSEWENEQYF
TGCGCCAGCAGTGAATGGGAGAACGAGCAGTACTTC
>TRBJ2-1|TRBV10-3|TRBD2|13|few
CAISGTSNNEQFF
TGTGCCATCAGCGGGACTAGTAACAATGAGCAGTTCTTC
>TRBJ2-2|TRBV25-1|-|16|once
CASSVWGLDGTGELFF
TGTGCCAGCAGTGTCTGGGGTCTCGACGGGACCGGGGAGCTGTTTTTT
>TRBJ1-2|TRBV5-5|TRBD1|13|-
CASSLQGAWDYTF
TGTGCCAGCAGCTTGCAGGGGGCGTGGGACTACACCTTC
>TRBJ2-7|TRBV7-9|-|17|once
CASSLGQGSGGTYEQYF
TGTGCCAGCAGCTTAGGACAGGGGAGCGGGGGGACCTACGAGCAGTACTTC
>TRBJ1-2|TRBV6-6|-|12|once
CASSRYRAGYTF
TGTGCCAGCAGTCGATACAGGGCTGGCTACACCTTC
>TRBJ2-3|TRBV6-5|-|12|-
CASSGPSDTQYF
TGTGCCAGCAGTGGACCCTCAGATACGCAGTATTTT
>TRBJ1-2|TRBV28|-|12|few
CASSLRVYGYTF
TGTGCCAGCAGTCTCAGGGTATATGGCTACACCTTC
>TRBJ2-7|TRBV2|TRBD1|15|-
CASSVGTGKGDEQYF
TGTGCCAGCAGTGTAGGGACAGGGAAAGGGGACGAGCAGTACTTC
>TRBJ1-4|TRBV5-4|-|12|-
CASSLGGEKLFF
TGTGCCAGCAGCTTGGGTGGGGAAAAACTGTTTTTT
>TRBJ1-2|TRBV5-1|TRBD1|16|-
CASSSVGDRRFYGYTF
TGCGCCAGCAGCTCCGTCGGGGACAGGCGGTTCTATGGCTACACCTTC
>TRBJ2-7|TRBV7-7|TRBD1|15|few
CASSREGAPTYEQYF
TGTGCCAGCAGTCGAGAGGGGGCGCCGACCTACGAGCAGTACTTC
>TRBJ2-7|TRBV29-1|-|11|-
CSVGDSYEQYF
TGCAGCGTAGGGGATTCCTACGAGCAGTACTTC
>TRBJ1-5|TRBV15|-|15|once
CATSRDTQGGVRQHF
TGTGCCACCAGCAGAGATACGCAGGGCGGGGTGCGCCAGCATTTT
>TRBJ2-5|TRBV5-6|-|15|-
CASSLAGQPQETQYF
TGTGCCAGCAGCTTGGCGGGGCAGCCGCAAGAGACCCAGTACTTC
>TRBJ1-4|TRBV6-1|-|15|many
CASTQGLNRAEKLFF
TGTGCCAGCACCCAGGGATTGAACAGGGCTGAAAAACTGTTTTTT
>TRBJ1-5|TRBV6-1|-|17|-
CASSGSRQPFSNQPQHF
TGTGCCAGCAGTGGGTCTCGGCAACCTTTTAGCAATCAGCCCCAGCATTTT
>TRBJ2-2|TRBV29-1|-|14|-
CSVVVGPTTGELFF
TGCAGCGTTGTGGTCGGACCGACGACCGGGGAGCTGTTTTTT
>TRBJ1-1|TRBV2|-|13|few
CASNIAENTEAFF
TGTGCCAGCAACATCGCAGAGAACACTGAAGCTTTCTTT
>TRBJ2-5|TRBV5-6|-|14|-
CASSLVGALETQYF
TGTGCCAGCAGCTTGGTGGGAGCCCTCGAGACCCAGTACTTC
>TRBJ2-1|TRBV28|TRBD2|14|-
CASSSTSGSNEQFF
TGTGCCAGCAGTTCGACTAGCGGGAGCAATGAGCAGTTCTTC
>TRBJ2-7|TRBV6-5|-|15|-
CASTLRAGVRNEQYF
TGTGCCAGCACCCTACGGGCAGGAGTGCGAAACGAGCAGTACTTC
>TRBJ1-5|TRBV5-1|TRBD1|14|-
CASKGQQANQPQHF
TGCGCCAGCAAGGGACAGCAAGCCAATCAGCCCCAGCATTTT
>TRBJ2-7|TRBV5-1|-|14|many
CASRILPGAYEQYF
TGCGCCAGCAGAATCCTCCCCGGGGCCTACGAGCAGTACTTC
>TRBJ2-7|TRBV11-2|-|15|-
CASSSYRAASYEQYF
TGTGCCAGCAGCTCGTACAGGGCCGCCTCCTACGAGCAGTACTTC